The 14 T cell receptor beta chains in this list originate from one sample, sequenced in a study of T cell responses to AZD1222 COVID-19 vaccine. Clones were sequenced by immunoSEQ multiplex PCR, and TCRdb holds only the in-frame ones, with some missing. The data hold 130,000 or so clones, with 86% observed a single time. The material was peripheral blood, obtained on day 0 of AZD1222 vaccination. All receptors come from an adult in good health.

The chain employs TRBV6-1 and TRBJ1-4; no definite D call. The CDR3 spans 16 residues. CDR1 is MNHNS, CDR2 SASEGT, per germline. V was trimmed by 0 bases and J by 3 bases, leaving 11 bases between them. The CDR3 DNA follows: TGTGCCAGCAGTGAAGCCCCGCATATGTCTAATGAAAAACTGTTTTTT. As protein: CASSEAPHMSNEKLFF.

The chain recombines TRBV10-3 with TRBJ2-6; D ambiguous. The CDR3 runs 15 residues. V gave up 0 bases and J gave up 2 bases, with 5 bases separating them. The germline V gene has CDR1 ENHRY and CDR2 SYGVKD. The CDR3 coding sequence is TGTGCCATCAGTGAGTCCCGGGCTGGGGCCAACGTCCTGACTTTC. Its translation is CAISESRAGANVLTF.

The V call is TRBV7-2, the J call TRBJ2-2, with D unresolved. From germline, CDR1 is SGHTA and CDR2 FQGNSA. Trimming pared 5 bases from V and 6 bases from J, leaving 13 bases between. The CDR3 extends over 14 amino acids. CDR3 sequence: CASSVPSGSGELFF. The CDR3 DNA reads as TGTGCCAGCAGCGTTCCTTCCGGGTCCGGGGAGCTGTTTTTT.

The DNA for the CDR3 is TGTGCCAGCTCACTCCCTGAGGCAGAGACCCAGTACTTC. This translates into CASSLPEAETQYF. The rearrangement links TRBV18 to TRBJ2-5; D gene unclear. From germline, CDR1 is KGHSH and CDR2 LQKENI. The V end was cut by 4 bases, the J end by 4 bases, with 10 bases between. The CDR3 contains 13 residues.

V usage is TRBV14 and J usage is TRBJ2-2; D call uncertain. This CDR3 spans 14 amino acids. Germline-derived CDR1 and CDR2 are SGHDN and FVKESK. The V end was cut by 4 bases, the J end by 4 bases, with 10 bases between. CDR3 sequence (DNA): TGTGCCAGCAGCCGTCGACTGATCACCGGGGAGCTGTTTTTT. Residues: CASSRRLITGELFF.

This sequence joins TRBV27 and TRBJ1-1; D perhaps matches TRBD1 (6 bases). Germline-derived CDR1 and CDR2 are MNHEY and SMNVEV (reference sequence). The CDR3 consists of 15 residues. Trimming removed 0 bases from V and 6 bases from J, with 14 bases in between. CDR3 in DNA: TGTGCCAGCAGTTTATCAGCGGGGGCTTTCTCTGAAGCTTTCTTT. Amino acid sequence: CASSLSAGAFSEAFF.

This clone was detected once. The chain recombines TRBV5-1 with TRBJ2-7; 9 bases line up with TRBD1. V shed 7 bases, J shed 5 bases, and the junction held 10 bases outside the gene matches. CDR1 is SGHRS, CDR2 YFSETQ, per germline. The CDR3 runs to 14 residues. The DNA for the CDR3 is TGCGCCAGCGCAACAGGGGGCGTCCGGGACGAGCAGTACTTC. This codes for CASATGGVRDEQYF.

The V and J genes are TRBV27 and TRBJ2-1, with a tentative D call TRBD2 (6 bases). V lost 6 bases and J 0 bases, leaving 9 bases between the germline ends. Germline assignment: CDR1 MNHEY and CDR2 SMNVEV (reference sequence). The CDR3 contains 14 residues. CDR3 nucleotide sequence: TGTGCCAGCAGGGTCGGGAGCTCCTACAATGAGCAGTTCTTC. Amino acids: CASRVGSSYNEQFF.

V gene TRBV7-8 combines with J gene TRBJ2-1, with 8 bases identical to TRBD2. With V trimmed by 1 base and J by 4 bases, 6 bases remained unmatched. The germline CDR1 and CDR2 sequences are SGHVS and FQNEAQ. The CDR3 extends over 16 amino acids. The CDR3 region has the DNA TGTGCCAGCAGCTTAGATTCCACTAGCGGATACAATGAGCAGTTCTTC. Its translation is CASSLDSTSGYNEQFF.

The rearrangement links TRBV2 to TRBJ2-3; D is uncertain. V was pared by 3 bases and J by 4 bases, with 17 bases between. The CDR3 sequence is 16 residues long. CDR1 is SNHLY, CDR2 FYNNEI, per germline. This chain's CDR3 is CASSDKQLVWADTQYF. DNA for the CDR3: TGTGCCAGCAGTGATAAGCAGCTAGTTTGGGCAGATACGCAGTATTTT.

This chain uses TRBV4-1 with TRBJ2-6; D may correspond to TRBD1 or TRBD2 (5 bases each). V lost 2 bases to trimming and J lost 0 bases, with 23 bases between them. Germline V gene data show CDR1 as MGHRA and CDR2 as YSYEKL. The CDR3 totals 21 residues. CDR3 loop: CASSQSPGRLLRFSGANVLTF. DNA for the CDR3: TGCGCCAGCAGCCAAAGTCCGGGACGGCTTTTAAGGTTCTCTGGGGCCAACGTCCTGACTTTC.

This clone was detected only once. The chain links TRBV28 to TRBJ2-5; D unresolved. The CDR3 has 15 amino acids. Germline CDR1 MDHEN, CDR2 SYDVKM. The V and J ends lost 6 bases and 0 bases respectively, with 14 bases between them. In nucleotides, the CDR3 is TGTGCCAGCAGCCCGGTAGGACGCAACCAAGAGACCCAGTACTTC. This codes for CASSPVGRNQETQYF.

This chain joins TRBV10-3 and TRBJ1-1, with D perhaps TRBD1 (5 bases). CDR3 length equals 16 residues. In germline, CDR1 is ENHRY, CDR2 SYGVKD. Trimming cost V 0 bases and J 0 bases, with 11 bases left between them. For the CDR3, the DNA is TGTGCCATCAGTGAGTCGGGGGAGAATATGAACACTGAAGCTTTCTTT. Translating gives CAISESGENMNTEAFF.

The chain carries TRBV18 and TRBJ2-3; 8 nucleotides align to TRBD1. Trimming cost V 6 bases and J 1 base; bases outside gene matches: 3. This CDR3 comprises 14 residues. In germline, CDR1 is KGHSH, CDR2 LQKENI. CDR3 region: CASSETGGTDTQYF. The CDR3 DNA sequence: TGTGCCAGCTCTGAGACAGGGGGCACAGATACGCAGTATTTT.